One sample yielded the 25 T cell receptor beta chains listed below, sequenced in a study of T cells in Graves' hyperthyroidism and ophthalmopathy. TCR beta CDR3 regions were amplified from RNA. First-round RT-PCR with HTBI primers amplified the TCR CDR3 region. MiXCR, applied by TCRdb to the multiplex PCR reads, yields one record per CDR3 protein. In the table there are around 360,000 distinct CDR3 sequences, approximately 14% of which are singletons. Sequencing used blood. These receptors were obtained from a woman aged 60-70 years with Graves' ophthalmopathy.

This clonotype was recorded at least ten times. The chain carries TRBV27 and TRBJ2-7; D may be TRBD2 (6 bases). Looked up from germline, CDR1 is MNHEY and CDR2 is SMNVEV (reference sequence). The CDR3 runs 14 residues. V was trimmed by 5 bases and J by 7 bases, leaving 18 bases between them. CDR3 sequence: CASSRRGGHGEQYF. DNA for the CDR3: TGTGCCAGCAGTAGGAGGGGCGGGCATGGGGAGCAGTACTTC.

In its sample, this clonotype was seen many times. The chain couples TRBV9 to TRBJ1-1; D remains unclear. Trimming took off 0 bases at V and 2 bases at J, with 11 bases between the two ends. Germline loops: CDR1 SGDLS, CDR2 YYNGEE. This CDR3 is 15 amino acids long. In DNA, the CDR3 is TGTGCCAGCAGCGTAGATTTGGGCAGAAACACTGAAGCTTTCTTT. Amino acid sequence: CASSVDLGRNTEAFF.

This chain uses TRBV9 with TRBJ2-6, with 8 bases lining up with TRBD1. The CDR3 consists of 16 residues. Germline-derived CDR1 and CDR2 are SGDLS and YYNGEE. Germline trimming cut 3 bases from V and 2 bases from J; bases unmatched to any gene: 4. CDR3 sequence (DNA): TGTGCCAGCAGCGACCTGGACAGGGCTGGGGCCAACGTCCTGACTTTC. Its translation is CASSDLDRAGANVLTF.

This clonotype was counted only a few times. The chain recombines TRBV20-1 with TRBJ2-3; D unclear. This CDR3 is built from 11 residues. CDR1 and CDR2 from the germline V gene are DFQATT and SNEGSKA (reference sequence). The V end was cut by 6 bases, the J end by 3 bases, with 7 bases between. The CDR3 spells CSATQTDTQYF. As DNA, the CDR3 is TGCAGTGCCACTCAGACAGATACGCAGTATTTT.

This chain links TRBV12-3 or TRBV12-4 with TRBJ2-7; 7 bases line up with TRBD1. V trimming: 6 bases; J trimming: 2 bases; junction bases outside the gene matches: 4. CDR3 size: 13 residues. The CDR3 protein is CASSNRGPYEQYF. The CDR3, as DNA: TGTGCCAGCAGCAACAGGGGACCCTACGAGCAGTACTTC.

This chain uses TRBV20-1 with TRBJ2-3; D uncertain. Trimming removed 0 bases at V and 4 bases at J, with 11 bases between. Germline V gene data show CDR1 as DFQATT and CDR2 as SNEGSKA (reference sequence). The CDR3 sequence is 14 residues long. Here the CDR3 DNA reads TGCAGTGCTAGAGATCCCCGACAAGCAGATACGCAGTATTTT. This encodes CSARDPRQADTQYF.

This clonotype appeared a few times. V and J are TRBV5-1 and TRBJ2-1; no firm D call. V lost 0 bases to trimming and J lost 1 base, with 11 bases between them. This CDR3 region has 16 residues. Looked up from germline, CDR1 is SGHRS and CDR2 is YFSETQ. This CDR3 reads CASSLVGTASYNEQFF. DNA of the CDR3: TGCGCCAGCAGCTTGGTGGGAACCGCGTCCTACAATGAGCAGTTCTTC.

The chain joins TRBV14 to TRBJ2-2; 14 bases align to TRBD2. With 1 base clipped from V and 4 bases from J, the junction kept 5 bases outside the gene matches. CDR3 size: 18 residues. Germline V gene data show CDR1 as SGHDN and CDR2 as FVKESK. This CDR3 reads CASSQVGTSGRGTGELFF. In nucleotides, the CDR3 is TGTGCCAGCAGCCAAGTCGGGACTAGCGGGAGAGGCACCGGGGAGCTGTTTTTT.

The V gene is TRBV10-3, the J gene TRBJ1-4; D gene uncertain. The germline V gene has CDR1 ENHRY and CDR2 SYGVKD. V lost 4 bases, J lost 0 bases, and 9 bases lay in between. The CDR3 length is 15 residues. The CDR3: CAISGPLATNEKLFF. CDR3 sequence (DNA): TGTGCCATCAGTGGGCCCCTCGCAACTAATGAAAAACTGTTTTTT.

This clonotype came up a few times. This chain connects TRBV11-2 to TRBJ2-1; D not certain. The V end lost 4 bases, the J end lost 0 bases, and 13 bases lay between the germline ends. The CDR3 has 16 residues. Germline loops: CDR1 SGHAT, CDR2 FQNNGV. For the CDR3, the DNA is TGTGCCAGCAGCTCACAGACTGCAAGCTCCTACAATGAGCAGTTCTTC. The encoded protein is CASSSQTASSYNEQFF.

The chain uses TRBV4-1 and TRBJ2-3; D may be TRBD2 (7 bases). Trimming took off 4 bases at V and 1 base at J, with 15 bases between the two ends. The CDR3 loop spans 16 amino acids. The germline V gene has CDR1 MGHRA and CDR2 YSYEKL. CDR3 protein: CASSPGRGGGTDTQYF. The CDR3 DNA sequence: TGCGCCAGCAGCCCCGGTAGGGGGGGAGGCACAGATACGCAGTATTTT.

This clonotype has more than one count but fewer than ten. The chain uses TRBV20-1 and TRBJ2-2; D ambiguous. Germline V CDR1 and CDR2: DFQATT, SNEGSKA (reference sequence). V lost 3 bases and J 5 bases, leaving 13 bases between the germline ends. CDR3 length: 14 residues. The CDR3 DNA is TGCAGTGCTAGTCTGCGACGTTGGACCGGGGAGCTGTTTTTT. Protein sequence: CSASLRRWTGELFF.

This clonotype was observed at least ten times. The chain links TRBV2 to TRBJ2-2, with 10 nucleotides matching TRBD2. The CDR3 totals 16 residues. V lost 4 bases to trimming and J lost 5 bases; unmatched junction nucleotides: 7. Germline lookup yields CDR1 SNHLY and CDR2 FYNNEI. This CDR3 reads CASSVLPGLATGELFF. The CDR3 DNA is TGTGCCAGCAGTGTCCTCCCGGGACTAGCGACCGGGGAGCTGTTTTTT.

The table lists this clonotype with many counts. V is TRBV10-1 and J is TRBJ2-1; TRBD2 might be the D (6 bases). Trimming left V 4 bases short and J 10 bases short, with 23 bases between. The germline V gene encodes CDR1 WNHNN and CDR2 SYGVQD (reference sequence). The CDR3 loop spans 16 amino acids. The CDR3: CASSAASDPRPVEQFF. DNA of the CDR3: TGCGCCAGCAGTGCTGCTAGCGACCCACGCCCGGTGGAGCAGTTCTTC.

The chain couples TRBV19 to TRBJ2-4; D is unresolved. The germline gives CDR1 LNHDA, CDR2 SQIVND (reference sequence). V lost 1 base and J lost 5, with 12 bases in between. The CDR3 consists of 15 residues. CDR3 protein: CASSIGPELENIQYF. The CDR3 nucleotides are TGTGCCAGTAGTATAGGTCCGGAACTGGAAAACATTCAGTACTTC.

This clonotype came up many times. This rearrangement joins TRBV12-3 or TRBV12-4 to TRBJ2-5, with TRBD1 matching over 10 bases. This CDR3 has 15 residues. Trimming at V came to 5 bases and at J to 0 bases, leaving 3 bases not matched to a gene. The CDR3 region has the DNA TGTGCCAGCAGTGCCGGGACAGGGGACCAAGAGACCCAGTACTTC. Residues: CASSAGTGDQETQYF.

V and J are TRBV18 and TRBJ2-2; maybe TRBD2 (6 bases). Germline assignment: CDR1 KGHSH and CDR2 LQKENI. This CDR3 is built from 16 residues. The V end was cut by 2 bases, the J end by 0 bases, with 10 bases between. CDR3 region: CASSPGGGANTGELFF. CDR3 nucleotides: TGTGCCAGCTCACCAGGCGGCGGGGCGAACACCGGGGAGCTGTTTTTT. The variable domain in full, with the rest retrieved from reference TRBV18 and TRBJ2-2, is NAGVMQNPRHLVRRRGQEARLRCSPMKGHSHVYWYRQLPEEGLKFMVYLQKENIIDESGMPKERFSAEFPKEGPSILRIQQVVRGDSAAYFCASSPGGGANTGELFFGEGSRLTVL.

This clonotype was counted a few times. The CDR3 reads CASSDLAAGELFF. CDR3 bases: TGTGCCAGCAGTGACCTAGCGGCCGGGGAGCTGTTTTTT. The V call is TRBV2, the J call TRBJ2-2, with TRBD2 matching over 7 bases. V lost 3 bases, J lost 6 bases, and 1 base stayed unmatched. The CDR3 has 13 amino acids. Germline CDR1 and CDR2: SNHLY and FYNNEI.

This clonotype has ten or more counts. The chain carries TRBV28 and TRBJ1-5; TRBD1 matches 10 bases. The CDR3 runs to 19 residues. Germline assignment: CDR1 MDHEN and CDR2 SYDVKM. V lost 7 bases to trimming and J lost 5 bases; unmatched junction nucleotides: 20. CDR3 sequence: CASTTFQDRGTAIHQPQHF. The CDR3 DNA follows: TGTGCCAGCACCACTTTTCAGGACAGGGGGACGGCGATACATCAGCCCCAGCATTTT. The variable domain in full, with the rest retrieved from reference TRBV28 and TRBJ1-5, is DVKVTQSSRYLVKRTGEKVFLECVQDMDHENMFWYRQDPGLGLRLIYFSYDVKMKEKGDIPEGYSVSREKKERFSLILESASTNQTSMYLCASTTFQDRGTAIHQPQHFGDGTRLSIL.

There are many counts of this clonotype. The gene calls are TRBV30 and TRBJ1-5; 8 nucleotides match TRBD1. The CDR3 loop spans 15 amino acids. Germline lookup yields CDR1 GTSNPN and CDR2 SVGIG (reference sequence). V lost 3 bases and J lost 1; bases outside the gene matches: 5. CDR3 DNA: TGTGCCTGGAGCGCCAGGGGGCTGAGCAATCAGCCCCAGCATTTT. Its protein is CAWSARGLSNQPQHF.

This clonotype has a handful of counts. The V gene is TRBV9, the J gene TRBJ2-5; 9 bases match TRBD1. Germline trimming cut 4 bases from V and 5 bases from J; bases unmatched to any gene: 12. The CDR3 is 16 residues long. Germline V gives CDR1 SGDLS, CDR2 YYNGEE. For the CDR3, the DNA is TGTGCCAGCAGCCCGAGAGGGACAGGGCAAGCGGAGACCCAGTACTTC. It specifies CASSPRGTGQAETQYF.

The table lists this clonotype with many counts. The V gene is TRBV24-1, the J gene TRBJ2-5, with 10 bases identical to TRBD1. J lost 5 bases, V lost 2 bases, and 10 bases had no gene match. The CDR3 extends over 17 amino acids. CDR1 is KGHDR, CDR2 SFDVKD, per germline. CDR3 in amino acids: CATSDYKGTGALETQYF. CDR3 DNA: TGTGCCACCAGTGATTATAAAGGGACAGGGGCATTGGAGACCCAGTACTTC.

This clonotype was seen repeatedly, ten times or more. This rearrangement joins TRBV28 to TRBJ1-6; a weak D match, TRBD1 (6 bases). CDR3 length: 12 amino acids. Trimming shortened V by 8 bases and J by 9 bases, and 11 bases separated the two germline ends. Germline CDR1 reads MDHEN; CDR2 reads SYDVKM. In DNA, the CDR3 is TGTGCCAGCGGGGGACACAGTTCACCCCTCCACTTT. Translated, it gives CASGGHSSPLHF.

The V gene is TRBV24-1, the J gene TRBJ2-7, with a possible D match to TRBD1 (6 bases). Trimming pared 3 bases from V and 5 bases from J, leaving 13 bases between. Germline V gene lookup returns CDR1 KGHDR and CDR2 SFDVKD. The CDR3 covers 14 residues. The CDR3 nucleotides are TGTGCCACCAGTGATAGGACAGTGACGAACGAGCAGTACTTC. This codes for CATSDRTVTNEQYF.

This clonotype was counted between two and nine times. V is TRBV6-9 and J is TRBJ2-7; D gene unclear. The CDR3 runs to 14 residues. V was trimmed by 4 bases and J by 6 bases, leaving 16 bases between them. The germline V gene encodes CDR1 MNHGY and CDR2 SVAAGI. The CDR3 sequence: CASSSTNGPSEQYF. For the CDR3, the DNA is TGTGCCAGCAGTTCGACCAATGGACCCTCCGAGCAGTACTTC.